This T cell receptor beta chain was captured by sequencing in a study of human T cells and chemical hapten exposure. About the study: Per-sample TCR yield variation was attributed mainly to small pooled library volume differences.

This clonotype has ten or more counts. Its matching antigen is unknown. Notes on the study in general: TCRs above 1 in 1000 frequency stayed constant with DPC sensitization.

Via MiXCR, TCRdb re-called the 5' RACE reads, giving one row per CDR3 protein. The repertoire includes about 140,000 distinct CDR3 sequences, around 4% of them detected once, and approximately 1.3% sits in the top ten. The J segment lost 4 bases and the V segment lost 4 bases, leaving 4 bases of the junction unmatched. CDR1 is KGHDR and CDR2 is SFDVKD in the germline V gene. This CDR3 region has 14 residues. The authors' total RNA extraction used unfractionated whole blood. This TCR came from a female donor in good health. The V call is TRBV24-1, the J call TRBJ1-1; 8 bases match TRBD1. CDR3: CATSDATGVTEAFF. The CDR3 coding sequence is TGTGCCACCAGTGACGCGACAGGGGTCACTGAAGCTTTCTTT.